The rows below give T cell receptor beta chains drawn from one sample of a study of cytomegalovirus exposure and HLA in healthy donors. Sequencing used immunoSEQ multiplex PCR; TCRdb keeps in-frame clones, though not all of them. Of about 170,000 clones in the sample, approximately 80% are singletons; the top ten hold 2% to 2.5%. The sample was PBMCs. These receptors all come from a woman aged 45 to 65 in good health and CMV-seronegative. The CDR3 runs from the conserved cysteine through the conserved F or W. D genes are given only for firm matches. Clone size is given for some rows only: seen once, a few or many times, or a class if the clone is expanded.

j_gene,v_gene,len,abundance,d_gene,CDR3nt,CDR3aa
TRBJ1-2,TRBV4-1,15,.,.,TGCGCCAGCAGCCAAGGACCGACAGACCGGTATGGCTACACCTTC,CASSQGPTDRYGYTF
TRBJ1-6,TRBV4-3,15,.,TRBD1,TGCGCCAGCAGCCAAGGGACAGGGGGCTTTTCACCCCTCCACTTT,CASSQGTGGFSPLHF
TRBJ2-4,TRBV16,15,.,.,TGTGCCAGCAGCCCAATGCAGGGAGCCAAAAACATTCAGTACTTC,CASSPMQGAKNIQYF
TRBJ2-6,TRBV5-6,15,.,.,TGTGCCAGCAGCTTGGAGAGCTCTGGGGCCAACGTCCTGACTTTC,CASSLESSGANVLTF
TRBJ2-1,TRBV28,16,.,.,TGTGCCAGCAGTTTTGTAGAACTAGTCTCCTACAATGAGCAGTTCTTC,CASSFVELVSYNEQFF
TRBJ2-5,TRBV7-2,16,.,TRBD1,TGTGCCAGCAGCTCGTTTGACAGGGTGGGCTCAGAGACCCAGTACTTC,CASSSFDRVGSETQYF
TRBJ1-6,TRBV5-6,14,.,.,TGTGCCAGCAGCTTGGACAGGTTAGGGTCACCCCTCCACTTT,CASSLDRLGSPLHF
TRBJ2-2,TRBV28,19,.,TRBD1,TGTGCCAGCAGTTTACGCTTACTAAAAGGGACAGGGAAGGCCGGGGAGCTGTTTTTT,CASSLRLLKGTGKAGELFF
TRBJ2-7,TRBV6-5,14,.,TRBD1,TGTGCCAGCAGTCAGGCCAGGGGGCGCAACGAGCAGTACTTC,CASSQARGRNEQYF
TRBJ1-1,TRBV5-1,15,.,.,TGCGCCAGCACCCTTACCGGGACAATGAACACTGAAGCTTTCTTT,CASTLTGTMNTEAFF
TRBJ2-6,TRBV19,15,.,TRBD1,TGTGCCAGTCGACAGGGCCCCTCTGGGGCCAACGTCCTGACTTTC,CASRQGPSGANVLTF
TRBJ1-2,TRBV30,12,.,.,TGTGCCTGGAGTGGTCAGGGCTATGGCTACACCTTC,CAWSGQGYGYTF
TRBJ2-2,TRBV18,17,.,.,TGTGCCAGCTCACGCTCCGGGCCTGGGGCTGACACCGGGGAGCTGTTTTTT,CASSRSGPGADTGELFF
TRBJ1-6,TRBV11-2,15,.,TRBD1,TGTGCCAGCAGCTTAAGGACAGGTCATAATTCACCCCTCCACTTT,CASSLRTGHNSPLHF
TRBJ2-1,TRBV5-6,15,.,TRBD2,TGTGCCAGCAGCTTCGGGGCTAGCGGATACAATGAGCAGTTCTTC,CASSFGASGYNEQFF
TRBJ1-1,TRBV6-6,13,few,.,TGTGCCAGCAGTTCACTGGGGGGGGCCGGGGCTTTCTTT,CASSSLGGAGAFF
TRBJ2-3,TRBV7-2,16,.,TRBD2,TGTGCCAGCAGCTTAGCAGCGGGGGGGCTCTCAGATACGCAGTATTTT,CASSLAAGGLSDTQYF
TRBJ2-2,TRBV27,17,.,TRBD2,TGTGCCAGCAGGTTCTTTCTAGCGGGGTCAGCCATCGGGGAGCTGTTTTTT,CASRFFLAGSAIGELFF
TRBJ1-3,TRBV10-3,15,.,.,TGTGCCATCAGTGATGGGGGGGCTGGTGGAAACACCATATATTTT,CAISDGGAGGNTIYF
TRBJ1-3,TRBV25-1,15,.,TRBD1,TGTGCCAGCAGTGTAGCCGGGACAGGGGGAAGCACCATATATTTT,CASSVAGTGGSTIYF
TRBJ1-5,TRBV18,15,.,.,TGTGCCAGCTCACCAGAGATCAGGGGAAATCAGCCCCAGCATTTT,CASSPEIRGNQPQHF
TRBJ1-1,TRBV18,14,.,.,TGTGCCAGCTCACCCCGGTCCGGGAACACTGAAGCTTTCTTT,CASSPRSGNTEAFF
TRBJ2-7,TRBV27,17,.,TRBD2,TGTGCCAGCAGTTTATCTAGCGGGGCAGCCAACTCTTACGAGCAGTACTTC,CASSLSSGAANSYEQYF
TRBJ2-1,TRBV7-8,14,.,.,TGTGCCAGCAGCTTAGAGGGAGGGGGCAATGAGCAGTTCTTC,CASSLEGGGNEQFF
TRBJ2-5,TRBV2,13,.,TRBD1,TGTGCCAGCATGGGGGCAGGGGGAGAGACCCAGTACTTC,CASMGAGGETQYF
TRBJ2-3,TRBV28,18,.,TRBD2,TGTGCCAGCAGTTCTAACGTCCCCACTAGCGGGCTTTTCCATACGCAGTATTTT,CASSSNVPTSGLFHTQYF
TRBJ2-7,TRBV28,13,few,.,TGTGCCAGCTCTACGGGCGGAGGGAACGAGCAGTACTTC,CASSTGGGNEQYF
TRBJ2-3,TRBV9,16,.,TRBD2,TGTGCCAGCAGCGTAGATCCAGCGGGGGGGCGAGATACGCAGTATTTT,CASSVDPAGGRDTQYF
TRBJ2-3,TRBV7-2,15,.,TRBD1,TGTGCCAGCAGGGAGGACAGGCGTAACACAGATACGCAGTATTTT,CASREDRRNTDTQYF
TRBJ2-1,TRBV28,14,.,.,TGTGCCAGCAGCCTACCCGAGGGCAACAATGAGCAGTTCTTC,CASSLPEGNNEQFF
TRBJ1-1,TRBV14,14,few,TRBD1,TGTGCCAGCAGCCAAAACAGGGGGCGGATTGAAGCTTTCTTT,CASSQNRGRIEAFF
TRBJ2-5,TRBV15,15,.,.,TGTGCCACCAGATCTCCCGGGACTCGGGAAGAGACCCAGTACTTC,CATRSPGTREETQYF
TRBJ1-3,TRBV28,15,.,.,TGTGCCAGCAGTCTCCGGGACAATCTTGGAAACACCATATATTTT,CASSLRDNLGNTIYF
TRBJ1-5,TRBV6-1,15,.,.,TGTGCCAGCAGTGAAGACAGGATCAGCAATCAGCCCCAGCATTTT,CASSEDRISNQPQHF
TRBJ1-6,TRBV6-5,16,.,.,TGTGCCAGCAGTTACTCGAGGAGGGTAATGAATTCACCCCTCCACTTT,CASSYSRRVMNSPLHF
TRBJ2-3,TRBV5-6,15,once,.,TGTGCCAGCAGCTTGGCCACTTCTAGCACAGATACGCAGTATTTT,CASSLATSSTDTQYF
TRBJ1-1,TRBV16,13,.,.,TGTGCCAGCAGAGGGGTAGGGGACACTGAAGCTTTCTTT,CASRGVGDTEAFF
TRBJ2-2,TRBV7-2,17,few,.,TGTGCCAGCAGCCGCGGCGGCGGGATTACGGGGTCAGAGGAGCTGTTTTTT,CASSRGGGITGSEELFF
TRBJ1-1,TRBV7-2,13,.,.,TGTGCCAGCAGCTTCTCGGGAAACACTGAAGCTTTCTTT,CASSFSGNTEAFF
TRBJ2-7,TRBV5-4,13,large,.,TGTGCCAGCAGCTCCGCCGGCAGGGGCGAGCAGTACTTC,CASSSAGRGEQYF
TRBJ2-5,TRBV10-1,13,once,.,TGCGCCAGCAGCCGGGACTACCAAGAGACCCAGTACTTC,CASSRDYQETQYF
TRBJ2-5,TRBV7-6,16,.,TRBD2,TGTGCCAGCAGCTTAGAGGGACTAGCTGTAGCAGAGACCCAGTACTTC,CASSLEGLAVAETQYF
TRBJ1-4,TRBV7-8,16,.,.,TGTGCCAGCAGCTTAGCGCTAGGGCAGGGGCAGGAAAAACTGTTTTTT,CASSLALGQGQEKLFF
TRBJ1-5,TRBV2,15,.,.,TGTGCCAGCAGGCCGGACAGCTATAGCAATCAGCCCCAGCATTTT,CASRPDSYSNQPQHF
TRBJ2-5,TRBV6-5,15,.,TRBD2,TGTGCCAGCAGTTTTGCCTCTAGCGGGGGTGAGACCCAGTACTTC,CASSFASSGGETQYF
TRBJ1-2,TRBV7-6,14,few,TRBD1,TGTGCCAGCAGCTTAGCGCAGGGGACAGTTGGCTACACCTTC,CASSLAQGTVGYTF
TRBJ1-2,TRBV28,13,few,.,TGTGCCAGCAGAGGGGGAAGTCGGTATGGCTACACCTTC,CASRGGSRYGYTF
TRBJ1-2,TRBV6-5,14,.,TRBD1,TGTGCCAGCAGCCAGGGGGCCAGCCGCTATGGCTACACCTTC,CASSQGASRYGYTF
TRBJ2-7,TRBV28,15,.,.,TGTGCCAGCAGTTACCCGCCGACAGTTTACTACGAGCAGTACTTC,CASSYPPTVYYEQYF
TRBJ2-7,TRBV28,12,.,TRBD2,TGTGCCAGCAGTTTAAGCGGGGGCGAGCAGTACTTC,CASSLSGGEQYF
TRBJ1-1,TRBV5-1,14,.,TRBD1,TGCGCCAGCAACAAAGACAGGGCGAACACTGAAGCTTTCTTT,CASNKDRANTEAFF
TRBJ2-1,TRBV20-1,11,.,.,TGCAGTGCTCAGAAAGGAACTACGCAGTTCTTC,CSAQKGTTQFF
TRBJ2-5,TRBV6-6,12,.,.,TGTGCCAGCAGTTACGCCAGGGAGACCCAGTACTTC,CASSYARETQYF
TRBJ2-7,TRBV4-3,16,.,.,TGCGCCAGCAGCCAAGAGGCGGGGGCCGGCTCCTACGAGCAGTACTTC,CASSQEAGAGSYEQYF